This T cell receptor (beta chain) originates from a study of T-cell reconstitution after alpha-beta-depleted transplantation in children. A few counts support this clonotype. Preparation of the TCRbeta library involved a method that used unique molecular identifiers. TCRdb used MiXCR to reprocess the PCR reads, holding one entry per CDR3 protein. The sample lists over 200,000 distinct CDR3 sequences, around 10% occurring once. V lost 3 bases and J lost 0, with 9 bases in between. Germline assignment: CDR1 SGHDN and CDR2 FVKESK. The CDR3 contains 15 residues. The sample here was PBMCs from the stem cell graft donor, taken from the stem cell graft. The V gene is TRBV14, the J gene TRBJ1-3; tentative D call: TRBD1 (5 bases). The receptor was isolated from a human donor who donated a stem cell graft to a child with acute lymphoblastic leukemia. CDR3 region: CASSHYRSSGNTIYF. CDR3 DNA: TGTGCCAGCAGCCACTACAGGAGCTCTGGAAACACCATATATTTT.